These T cell receptor beta chains were read from a single sample in a study of neurological immune-mediated disorders. TCRdb re-derived calls from the 5' RACE reads in MiXCR, one entry per CDR3 protein. The sample lists 80,000 or so distinct CDR3 sequences, about 9.5% seen once, with about 1.7% in the top ten. The sample taken for sequencing was PBMCs. Receptors were obtained from a man in his forties or fifties in good health. Each CDR3 is given with its conserved first and last residue. A D gene is named only where the DNA matches it firmly. Part of the rows lack a size; the others show once, few, many or a class for expanded clones.

TRBJ2-7	many	TRBD1	TRBV7-9	CASSLVGQWSYEQYF	TGTGCCAGCAGCTTAGTGGGACAGTGGTCCTACGAGCAGTACTTC
TRBJ2-1	few	TRBD2	TRBV10-1	CASSERVGGEQFF	TGCGCCAGCAGTGAGCGGGTCGGGGGGGAGCAGTTCTTC
TRBJ2-5	many	TRBD2	TRBV20-1	CSASRAGGELGETQYF	TGCAGTGCTAGTCGAGCGGGGGGTGAATTGGGGGAGACCCAGTACTTC
TRBJ2-5	many	.	TRBV20-1	CSADDTGLEETQYF	TGCAGTGCGGATGATACAGGGCTGGAAGAGACCCAGTACTTC
TRBJ2-7	many	TRBD2	TRBV5-1	CASSFSAISSGSSYEQYF	TGCGCCAGCAGCTTCTCCGCTATCTCTAGCGGAAGCTCCTACGAGCAGTACTTC
TRBJ2-7	many	TRBD2	TRBV10-3	CAISARPLGLAGGQDSEQYF	TGTGCCATCAGTGCAAGACCGCTTGGACTAGCGGGAGGGCAAGATAGCGAGCAGTACTTC
TRBJ1-2	many	.	TRBV7-2	CASSPQAGDLYGYTF	TGTGCCAGCAGCCCTCAGGCGGGAGACCTCTATGGCTACACCTTC
TRBJ1-4	many	.	TRBV12-3/TRBV12-4	CASSSLGSSNEKLFF	TGTGCCAGCAGTTCTTTGGGGTCGTCTAATGAAAAACTGTTTTTT
TRBJ2-7	many	TRBD2	TRBV5-3	CARSPWTSGEEYEQYF	TGTGCCAGAAGCCCCTGGACTAGCGGGGAGGAATACGAGCAGTACTTC
TRBJ2-7	many	.	TRBV20-1	CSARESYEQYF	TGCAGTGCCAGGGAATCCTACGAGCAGTACTTC
TRBJ2-4	many	.	TRBV11-2	CASSLGSGRNIQYF	TGTGCCAGCAGCCTTGGTAGCGGACGAAACATTCAGTACTTC
TRBJ2-2	many	.	TRBV6-5	CASSYSKRGIDYTGELFF	TGTGCCAGCAGTTACTCTAAGAGGGGTATCGATTACACCGGGGAGCTGTTTTTT
TRBJ2-2	many	.	TRBV5-5	CATQGQSNTGELFF	TGTGCCACCCAAGGACAGTCGAACACCGGGGAGCTGTTTTTT
TRBJ2-3	.	.	TRBV14	CASSQETASTDTQYF	TGTGCCAGCAGCCAAGAAACGGCAAGCACAGATACGCAGTATTTT
TRBJ2-1	.	TRBD1	TRBV6-2/TRBV6-3	CASRRTGLFSYNEQFF	TGTGCCAGCAGGAGGACAGGGCTCTTCTCCTACAATGAGCAGTTCTTC
TRBJ1-2	many	.	TRBV28	CASSSPALGYYGYTF	TGTGCCAGCAGTTCCCCGGCGTTAGGCTACTATGGCTACACCTTC
TRBJ1-1	many	TRBD1	TRBV14	CASSSPGDRRNTEAFF	TGTGCCAGCAGCTCTCCCGGGGACAGGAGAAACACTGAAGCTTTCTTT
TRBJ2-5	many	.	TRBV7-9	CASSLGWGQETQYF	TGTGCCAGCAGCTTAGGCTGGGGACAAGAGACCCAGTACTTC
TRBJ2-3	many	TRBD1	TRBV29-1	CSEGQGWDTQYF	TGCAGCGAAGGACAGGGGTGGGATACGCAGTATTTT
TRBJ2-1	many	TRBD2	TRBV28	CASSSRAGGGF	TGTGCCAGCAGTTCCCGGGCCGGGGGGGGCTTC
TRBJ2-7	few	.	TRBV5-1	CASSLTPGFYEQYF	TGCGCCAGCAGCTTGACTCCAGGGTTCTACGAGCAGTACTTC
TRBJ1-1	many	TRBD1	TRBV6-5	CASNLRDRARTEAFF	TGTGCCAGCAACCTCCGGGACAGGGCTCGTACTGAAGCTTTCTTT
TRBJ1-1	many	.	TRBV6-5	CASSSRYTEAFF	TGTGCCAGCAGTTCTCGGTACACTGAAGCTTTCTTT
TRBJ2-7	many	TRBD2	TRBV5-1	CASSFRLAEHYEQYF	TGCGCCAGCAGCTTTAGACTAGCGGAGCACTACGAGCAGTACTTC
TRBJ2-7	many	.	TRBV20-1	CSAGGAGPYEQYF	TGCAGTGCTGGGGGGGCAGGGCCCTACGAGCAGTACTTC
TRBJ1-1	many	.	TRBV20-1	CSARVGGGMNTEAFF	TGCAGTGCTAGAGTCGGGGGGGGAATGAACACTGAAGCTTTCTTT
TRBJ2-7	many	.	TRBV24-1	CATSESRASGIHEQYF	TGTGCCACCAGTGAGAGTCGGGCCTCAGGGATCCACGAGCAGTACTTC
TRBJ2-7	many	TRBD2	TRBV20-1	CSARDIGLAGYEQYF	TGCAGTGCTAGAGATATAGGACTAGCGGGGTACGAGCAGTACTTC
TRBJ1-5	many	TRBD1	TRBV28	CASLQGGKNQPQHF	TGTGCCAGCCTGCAGGGGGGAAAGAATCAGCCCCAGCATTTT
TRBJ2-1	many	.	TRBV5-1	CASSPTGVEQFF	TGCGCCAGCAGCCCCACCGGGGTTGAGCAGTTCTTC
TRBJ2-3	.	TRBD1	TRBV27	CASSLRGDRFSTDTQYF	TGTGCCAGCAGTTTAAGGGGGGACAGGTTTAGCACAGATACGCAGTATTTT
TRBJ2-2	.	.	TRBV12-3/TRBV12-4	CASSRGGQRNTWELFF	TGTGCCAGCAGCCGTGGGGGGCAGCGGAACACCTGGGAGCTGTTTTTT
TRBJ2-2	many	TRBD1	TRBV7-2	CASSSVGQGVGELFF	TGTGCCAGCAGCTCGGTGGGACAGGGGGTCGGGGAGCTGTTTTTT
TRBJ1-5	few	.	TRBV5-6	CASRVDSNQPQHF	TGTGCCAGCAGGGTTGATAGCAATCAGCCCCAGCATTTT
TRBJ2-7	many	TRBD2	TRBV4-1	CASSQTSGSLYEQYF	TGCGCCAGCAGCCAGACTAGCGGGAGTCTCTACGAGCAGTACTTC
TRBJ2-2	many	.	TRBV7-6	CASSPGGGATANTGELFF	TGTGCCAGCAGCCCCGGAGGAGGGGCGACCGCGAACACCGGGGAGCTGTTTTTT
TRBJ2-2	many	.	TRBV7-9	CASSSSGGQDTGELFF	TGTGCCAGCAGCTCCTCTGGGGGGCAGGACACCGGGGAGCTGTTTTTT
TRBJ1-1	many	.	TRBV7-9	CASSLENLNTEAFF	TGTGCCAGCAGCTTAGAGAATCTGAACACTGAAGCTTTCTTT
TRBJ1-5	few	TRBD1	TRBV6-6	CASSSLGQSNQPQHF	TGTGCCAGCAGTAGCCTGGGACAGAGCAATCAGCCCCAGCATTTT
TRBJ2-3	many	.	TRBV20-1	CSARVASRDTQYF	TGCAGTGCTAGAGTGGCTAGCAGAGATACGCAGTATTTT
TRBJ2-7	many	.	TRBV5-1	CASSSGGTYEQYF	TGTGCCAGCAGTTCCGGGGGAACCTACGAGCAGTACTTC
TRBJ1-1	many	TRBD1	TRBV3-1	CASSQDDRDTEAFF	TGTGCCAGCAGCCAGGACGACAGGGACACTGAAGCTTTCTTT
TRBJ1-1	once	.	TRBV5-1	CASSPEGLGGMNTEDFF	TGCGCCAGCAGCCCGGAGGGTCTGGGCGGAATGAACACTGAAGATTTCTTT
TRBJ2-5	many	.	TRBV10-3	CATSTLQETQYF	TGTGCCACCTCAACACTCCAAGAGACCCAGTACTTC
TRBJ2-7	many	TRBD2	TRBV28	CASTRGGRTYEQYF	TGTGCCAGCACCCGGGGCGGGAGGACGTACGAGCAGTACTTC